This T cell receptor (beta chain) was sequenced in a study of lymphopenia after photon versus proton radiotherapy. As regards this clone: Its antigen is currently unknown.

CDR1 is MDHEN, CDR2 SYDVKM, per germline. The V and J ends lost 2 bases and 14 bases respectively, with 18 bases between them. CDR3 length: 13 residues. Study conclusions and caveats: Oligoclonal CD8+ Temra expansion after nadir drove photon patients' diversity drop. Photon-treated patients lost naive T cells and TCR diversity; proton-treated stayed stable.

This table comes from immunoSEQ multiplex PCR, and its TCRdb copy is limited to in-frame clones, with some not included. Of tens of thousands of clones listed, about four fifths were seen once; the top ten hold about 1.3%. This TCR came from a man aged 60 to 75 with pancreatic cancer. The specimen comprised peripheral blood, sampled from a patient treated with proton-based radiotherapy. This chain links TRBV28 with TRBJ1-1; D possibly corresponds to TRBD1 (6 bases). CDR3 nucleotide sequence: TGTGCCAGCAGTTTACTTGTACCGGGGGCGGAATTCTTT. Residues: CASSLLVPGAEFF. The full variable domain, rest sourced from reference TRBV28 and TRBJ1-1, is DVKVTQSSRYLVKRTGEKVFLECVQDMDHENMFWYRQDPGLGLRLIYFSYDVKMKEKGDIPEGYSVSREKKERFSLILESASTNQTSMYLCASSLLVPGAEFFGQGTRLTVV.